Presented here are 23 T cell receptor beta chains from one specimen sequenced in a study of blood T cell repertoires in COVID-19. Libraries were prepared by immunoSEQ multiplex PCR; TCRdb keeps only in-frame clonotypes and omits some of them. The table records 100,000 or so clones, just over 90% of them present only once. Sample: peripheral blood. Source of these receptors: a man aged 55 to 69 with acute or convalescent COVID-19.

This clone has a single count. The J gene is TRBJ1-2, the V gene TRBV3-1 (or the pseudogene TRBV3-2); possibly TRBD1 for D (5 bases). This CDR3 spans 14 amino acids. With 2 bases removed from V and 3 bases from J, the gap between germline ends came to 10 bases. Germline lookup yields CDR1 LGHDT and CDR2 YNNKEL (reference sequence). CDR3 sequence: CASSQYGGDYGYTF. Here the CDR3 DNA reads TGTGCCAGCAGCCAATACGGGGGTGACTATGGCTACACCTTC.

The chain combines TRBV3-1 (or the pseudogene TRBV3-2) with TRBJ1-6, with no clear D. Germline loops: CDR1 LGHDT, CDR2 YNNKEL (reference sequence). V was cut by 4 bases and J by 7 bases, with 8 bases left in between. The CDR3 length is 13 residues. CDR3 residues: CASSRGRNSPLHF. CDR3 sequence (DNA): TGTGCCAGCAGCCGCGGTCGGAATTCACCCCTCCACTTT.

This clone was counted a single time. This chain joins TRBV14 and TRBJ2-5; tentatively, D is TRBD1 (5 bases). The V end lost 1 base, the J end lost 2 bases, and 8 bases lay between the germline ends. The CDR3 totals 14 residues. Germline V CDR1 and CDR2: SGHDN, FVKESK. Written as DNA, the CDR3 is TGTGCCAGCAGCCAAGCAGGGCTACAAGAGACCCAGTACTTC. As protein: CASSQAGLQETQYF.

The rearrangement uses TRBV7-9 and TRBJ2-7; TRBD2 matches at 14 bases. V lost 4 bases, J lost 0 bases, and 5 bases stayed unmatched. Germline lookup yields CDR1 SEHNR and CDR2 FQNEAQ (reference sequence). The CDR3 sequence is 17 residues long. DNA of the CDR3: TGTGCCAGCAGCTACGGACTAGCGGGAGGACACTCCTACGAGCAGTACTTC. This translates into CASSYGLAGGHSYEQYF.

The chain carries TRBV2 and TRBJ2-5; 9 nucleotides agree with TRBD2. After removal of 0 bases from V and 1 base from J, the junction contained 6 bases not matched to a gene. CDR3 length: 17 residues. CDR1 and CDR2 (germline): SNHLY, FYNNEI. The CDR3 is CASSEALWREGQETQYF. The CDR3 region has the DNA TGTGCCAGCAGTGAAGCGCTTTGGCGGGAGGGCCAAGAGACCCAGTACTTC.

The chain couples TRBV5-1 to TRBJ1-2; 8 bases are shared with TRBD1. CDR3 length: 13 residues. V shed 4 bases and J 6 bases; nucleotides not matched to a gene: 5. From germline, CDR1 is SGHRS and CDR2 YFSETQ. CDR3 sequence reads: CASSHGQGHGYTF. The CDR3 DNA is TGCGCCAGCAGCCACGGACAGGGCCATGGCTACACCTTC.

The chain uses TRBV3-1 (or the pseudogene TRBV3-2) and TRBJ1-3; TRBD1 matches at 7 bases. The trim removed 6 bases at V and 0 bases at J, leaving 17 bases unmatched. Germline CDR1 and CDR2: LGHDT and YNNKEL (reference sequence). The CDR3 runs 19 residues. CDR3 protein: CASRQGQHKLGLSGNTIYF. Here the CDR3 DNA reads TGTGCCAGCAGACAGGGACAGCACAAATTAGGCCTCTCTGGAAACACCATATATTTT.

The gene calls are TRBV4-1 and TRBJ1-1, with a weak D call TRBD1 (6 bases). The germline V gene has CDR1 MGHRA and CDR2 YSYEKL. V was pared by 5 bases and J by 6 bases, with 22 bases between. The CDR3 runs to 16 residues. CDR3 residues: CASSSQGTGKGSEAFF. The CDR3 region has the DNA TGCGCCAGCAGCTCACAGGGTACGGGGAAAGGGTCTGAAGCTTTCTTT.

The J gene is TRBJ1-2, the V gene TRBV5-6; D unresolved. CDR3 length equals 13 residues. Germline V lookup: CDR1 SGHDT, CDR2 YYEEEE. Trimming took 0 bases from V and 2 from J, leaving 5 bases between them. The CDR3 DNA reads TGTGCCAGCAGCTTGGCCGGGAACTATGGCTACACCTTC. It translates to CASSLAGNYGYTF.

The CDR3 protein is CASSDGRAGIPYGYTF. CDR3 DNA: TGTGCCAGCAGTGACGGTAGGGCAGGGATTCCTTATGGCTACACCTTC. The J gene is TRBJ1-2, the V gene TRBV2; D might be TRBD1 (5 bases). The V gene's germline CDR1 is SNHLY and CDR2 FYNNEI. The CDR3 extends over 16 amino acids. V lost 3 bases and J 5 bases, leaving 19 bases between the germline ends.

The chain has TRBV6-4 and TRBJ2-3; 8 bases match TRBD2. V shed 5 bases, J shed 5 bases, and the junction held 6 bases outside the gene matches. This CDR3 has 14 amino acids. Germline values: CDR1 MRHNA, CDR2 SNTAGT. CDR3 loop: CASSSGSGKDTQYF. As DNA, the CDR3 is TGTGCCAGCAGTAGCGGGAGTGGGAAAGATACGCAGTATTTT.

J is TRBJ2-1 and V is TRBV29-1; D not certain. The ends were cut back, 5 bases at V and 8 bases at J, with 13 bases in the middle. This CDR3 comprises 12 residues. CDR1 SQVTM and CDR2 ANQGSEA come from the germline V gene. CDR3 nucleotide sequence: TGCAGCGTTAGACTCCTACAATATGAGCAGTTCTTC. As protein: CSVRLLQYEQFF.

V usage is TRBV9 and J usage is TRBJ2-5, with TRBD2 matching 8 bases. Germline CDR1 reads SGDLS; CDR2 reads YYNGEE. V trimming: 4 bases; J trimming: 5 bases; junction bases outside the gene matches: 7. This CDR3 comprises 14 residues. CDR3 bases: TGTGCCAGCAGCCCCGGGACTAGAGGGGAGACCCAGTACTTC. Amino acids: CASSPGTRGETQYF.

The chain recombines TRBV30 with TRBJ1-1; a possible D gene is TRBD1 (5 bases). CDR1 is GTSNPN and CDR2 is SVGIG in the germline V gene (reference sequence). V was clipped by 4 bases and J by 2 bases, with 14 bases between them. CDR3 length: 14 residues. CDR3 nucleotide sequence: TGTGCCTGGACCGACGGGGGTCTTAACACTGAAGCTTTCTTT. Amino acid sequence: CAWTDGGLNTEAFF.

The chain joins TRBV27 to TRBJ2-5; 7 bases match TRBD2. The CDR3 contains 17 residues. The junction had 14 bases not matched to a gene; V was cut back by 4 bases and J by 3 bases. The germline V gene has CDR1 MNHEY and CDR2 SMNVEV (reference sequence). This CDR3 reads CASSSLGVAGVKETQYF. Written as DNA, the CDR3 is TGTGCCAGCAGTTCTTTAGGGGTGGCGGGAGTAAAAGAGACCCAGTACTTC.

The chain recombines TRBV7-3 with TRBJ2-5; weak D call: TRBD2 (6 bases). V lost 5 bases and J 4 bases, leaving 14 bases between the germline ends. Germline V gives CDR1 SGHTA, CDR2 FQGTGA. The CDR3 has 14 amino acids. CDR3 in DNA: TGTGCCAGCAGCCAATACCCGGGACTAGAGACCCAGTACTTC. This sequence encodes CASSQYPGLETQYF.

The chain carries TRBV19 and TRBJ2-1; TRBD1 agrees at 9 bases. V trimming: 3 bases; J trimming: 4 bases; junction bases outside the gene matches: 7. The CDR3 sequence is 16 residues long. Per germline, CDR1 LNHDA and CDR2 SQIVND (reference sequence). The CDR3 spells CASSIRRTGVYNEQFF. As DNA, the CDR3 is TGTGCCAGTAGTATTAGGCGGACAGGGGTTTACAATGAGCAGTTCTTC.

The chain recombines TRBV19 with TRBJ1-1, with 9 positions matching TRBD1. The V segment lost 8 bases and the J segment 3 bases; nucleotides outside the gene matches: 7. The CDR3 totals 14 residues. Germline CDR1 reads LNHDA; CDR2 reads SQIVND (reference sequence). The CDR3 region has the DNA TGTGCCAGTTCTGACAGGGGGATGTACACTGAAGCTTTCTTT. Translated, it gives CASSDRGMYTEAFF. The complete variable domain, with remaining parts taken from reference TRBV19 and TRBJ1-1, reads DGGITQSPKYLFRKEGQNVTLSCEQNLNHDAMYWYRQDPGQGLRLIYYSQIVNDFQKGDIAEGYSVSREKKESFPLTVTSAQKNPTAFYLCASSDRGMYTEAFFGQGTRLTVV.

This chain links TRBV28 with TRBJ2-7, with 9 bases that match TRBD1. J was trimmed by 2 bases and V by 5 bases; bases with no gene match: 7. CDR3 size: 15 residues. Germline CDR1 MDHEN, CDR2 SYDVKM. The chain's CDR3 is CASSAPGQGAYEQYF. In nucleotides, the CDR3 is TGTGCCAGCAGTGCCCCGGGACAGGGTGCCTACGAGCAGTACTTC.

CDR3 DNA: TGTGCCAGCAGCCTAAACAGGGGACACCAAGAGACCCAGTACTTC. This codes for CASSLNRGHQETQYF. The chain joins TRBV3-1 (or the pseudogene TRBV3-2) to TRBJ2-5, with 7 bases identical to TRBD1. The germline CDR1 and CDR2 sequences are LGHDT and YNNKEL (reference sequence). The CDR3 consists of 15 residues. The junction had 5 bases not matched to a gene; V was cut back by 4 bases and J by 0 bases.

This chain links TRBV19 with TRBJ2-2, with TRBD2 matching over 10 bases. V was pared by 4 bases and J by 0 bases, with 2 bases of the junction left unmatched. Germline V gene sequence: CDR1 LNHDA, CDR2 SQIVND (reference sequence). The CDR3 contains 16 residues. CDR3 in DNA: TGTGCCAGTAGTAAGCTAGCGGGAGCGAACACCGGGGAGCTGTTTTTT. This codes for CASSKLAGANTGELFF.

The chain links TRBV28 to TRBJ1-2; 9 bases line up with TRBD1. The CDR3 consists of 15 residues. J lost 8 bases, V lost 5 bases, and 12 bases had no gene match. Germline CDR1 reads MDHEN; CDR2 reads SYDVKM. The CDR3 DNA is TGTGCCAGCAGTGTCCAGACAGGGGGAGCAAGGGGCTACACCTTC. This translates into CASSVQTGGARGYTF.

The chain combines TRBV28 with TRBJ1-5; 8 nucleotides line up with TRBD1. The germline V gene has CDR1 MDHEN and CDR2 SYDVKM. With V trimmed by 10 bases and J by 6 bases, 11 bases remained unmatched. The CDR3 runs to 14 residues. The CDR3 region has the DNA TGTGCCACCTTCCCGGGACAGGAATTTCAGCCCCAGCATTTT. This gives the protein CATFPGQEFQPQHF.